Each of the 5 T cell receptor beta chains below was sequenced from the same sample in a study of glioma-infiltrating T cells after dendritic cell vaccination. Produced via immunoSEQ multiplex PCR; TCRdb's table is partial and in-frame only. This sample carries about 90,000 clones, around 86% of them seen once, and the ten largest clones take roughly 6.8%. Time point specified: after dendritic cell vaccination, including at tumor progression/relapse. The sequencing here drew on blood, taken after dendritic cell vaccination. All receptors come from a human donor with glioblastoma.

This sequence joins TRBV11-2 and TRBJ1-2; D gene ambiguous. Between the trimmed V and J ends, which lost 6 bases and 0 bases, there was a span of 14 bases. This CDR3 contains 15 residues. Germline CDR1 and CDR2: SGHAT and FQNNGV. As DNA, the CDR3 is TGTGCCAGCAGGCCTCCGGGATCCACTAACTATGGCTACACCTTC. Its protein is CASRPPGSTNYGYTF. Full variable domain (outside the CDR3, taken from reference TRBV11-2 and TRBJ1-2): EAGVAQSPRYKIIEKRQSVAFWCNPISGHATLYWYQQILGQGPKLLIQFQNNGVVDDSQLPKDRFSAERLKGVDSTLKIQPAKLEDSAVYLCASRPPGSTNYGYTFGSGTRLTVV.

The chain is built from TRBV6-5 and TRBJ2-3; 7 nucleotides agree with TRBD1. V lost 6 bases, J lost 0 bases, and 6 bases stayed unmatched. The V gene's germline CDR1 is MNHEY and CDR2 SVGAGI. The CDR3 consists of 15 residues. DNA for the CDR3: TGTGCCAGCAGGGATAGACAGGGCAGCACAGATACGCAGTATTTT. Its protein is CASRDRQGSTDTQYF.

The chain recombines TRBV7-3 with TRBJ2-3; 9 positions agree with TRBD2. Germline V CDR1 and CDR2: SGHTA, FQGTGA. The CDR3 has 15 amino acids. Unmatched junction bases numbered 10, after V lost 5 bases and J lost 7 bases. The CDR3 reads CASSKGGLAVNTQYF. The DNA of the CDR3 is TGTGCCAGCAGCAAGGGGGGACTAGCCGTTAATACGCAGTATTTT.

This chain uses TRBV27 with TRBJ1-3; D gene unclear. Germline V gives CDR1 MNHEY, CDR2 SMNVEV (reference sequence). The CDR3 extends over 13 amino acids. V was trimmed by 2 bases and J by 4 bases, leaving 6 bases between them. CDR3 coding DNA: TGTGCCAGCAGTTTAAGTGGCGGAAACACCATATATTTT. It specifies CASSLSGGNTIYF.

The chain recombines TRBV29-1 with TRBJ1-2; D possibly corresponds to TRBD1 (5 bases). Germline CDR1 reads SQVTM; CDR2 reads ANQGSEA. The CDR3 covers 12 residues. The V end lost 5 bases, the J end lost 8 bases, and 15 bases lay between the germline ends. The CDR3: CSVSFGAKGYTF. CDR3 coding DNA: TGCAGCGTTTCGTTTGGGGCGAAGGGCTACACCTTC.